The 15 T cell receptor beta chains in this list originate from one sample, sequenced in a study of neurological immune-mediated disorders. TCRdb reanalysed the 5' RACE reads using MiXCR and keeps one entry per CDR3 protein. The table shows 45,000 to 65,000 distinct CDR3 sequences, with about 8% occurring only once. Time point specified: longitudinal time-point 3. Sequenced: PBMCs. These receptors were collected from a woman between 35 and 50 years old in good health.

This clonotype was picked up many times. The V and J genes are TRBV7-2 and TRBJ1-5, with 9 bases fitting TRBD1. The germline gives CDR1 SGHTA, CDR2 FQGNSA. V trimming: 5 bases; J trimming: 3 bases; junction bases outside the gene matches: 8. The CDR3 covers 16 residues. The CDR3 sequence: CASSGEGQGNNQPQHF. Written as DNA, the CDR3 is TGTGCCAGCAGCGGAGAAGGACAGGGGAACAATCAGCCCCAGCATTTT.

This clonotype was observed at least ten times. V gene TRBV5-1 combines with J gene TRBJ1-6; TRBD1 matches at 7 bases. With V trimmed by 3 bases and J by 7 bases, 10 bases remained unmatched. The length of the CDR3 is 16 residues. Germline CDR1 reads SGHRS; CDR2 reads YFSETQ. The CDR3: CASSSDRASPNSPLHF. In DNA, the CDR3 is TGCGCCAGCAGCTCCGACAGGGCTTCACCCAATTCACCCCTCCACTTT.

This clonotype was detected ten times or more. The rearrangement uses TRBV7-2 and TRBJ2-6; D may be TRBD1 (5 bases). Per the germline V gene, CDR1 is SGHTA and CDR2 is FQGNSA. CDR3 size: 17 residues. The V and J ends lost 1 base and 0 bases respectively, with 10 bases between them. The CDR3 protein is CASSLERQSSGANVLTF. For the CDR3, the DNA is TGTGCCAGCAGCTTAGAAAGACAGAGCTCTGGGGCCAACGTCCTGACTTTC.

This clonotype occurred many times. This chain links TRBV20-1 with TRBJ1-2, with D uncertain. The germline gives CDR1 DFQATT, CDR2 SNEGSKA (reference sequence). V lost 0 bases and J 5 bases, leaving 16 bases between the germline ends. The CDR3 has 15 amino acids. The DNA for the CDR3 is TGCAGTGCTAGAGAACCGGGTGTCGGGGTGTATGGCTACACCTTC. Protein: CSAREPGVGVYGYTF.

The sample holds many counts of this clonotype. The rearrangement links TRBV9 to TRBJ2-6; 9 nucleotides match TRBD1. Trimming at V came to 3 bases and at J to 6 bases, leaving 7 bases not matched to a gene. In germline, CDR1 is SGDLS, CDR2 YYNGEE. The CDR3 contains 16 residues. In DNA, the CDR3 is TGTGCCAGCAGCGGATCGAGGACAGGGGAGGCCAACGTCCTGACTTTC. Residues: CASSGSRTGEANVLTF.

This clonotype was seen at least ten times. J is TRBJ2-7 and V is TRBV7-2, with a weak D call TRBD2 (6 bases). Germline V gene sequence: CDR1 SGHTA, CDR2 FQGNSA. Trimming shortened V by 5 bases and J by 3 bases, and 20 bases separated the two germline ends. The CDR3 loop spans 16 amino acids. Here the CDR3 reads CASSLFGGPGGYEQYF. The CDR3 bases are TGTGCCAGCAGCCTATTCGGAGGGCCCGGTGGCTACGAGCAGTACTTC. The whole variable domain, remainder taken from reference TRBV7-2 and TRBJ2-7, is GAGVSQSPSNKVTEKGKDVELRCDPISGHTALYWYRQSLGQGLEFLIYFQGNSAPDKSGLPSDRFSAERTGGSVSTLTIQRTQQEDSAVYLCASSLFGGPGGYEQYFGPGTRLTVT.

This clonotype appeared many times. The chain recombines TRBV6-2 or TRBV6-3 with TRBJ2-5; perhaps D is TRBD1 or TRBD2 (5 bases each). Germline loops: CDR1 MNHEY, CDR2 SVGEGT. CDR3 length equals 13 residues. V was trimmed by 6 bases and J by 1 base, leaving 9 bases between them. CDR3 coding DNA: TGTGCCAGCAGGCCGGGGCTCCAAGAGACCCAGTACTTC. It yields the protein CASRPGLQETQYF.

This clonotype was found many times. The J gene is TRBJ1-1, the V gene TRBV16; weak D call: TRBD1 (6 bases). This CDR3 comprises 13 residues. The germline gives CDR1 KGHSY, CDR2 FQNENV. Trimming stripped 9 bases from V and 0 bases from J, with 11 bases between. CDR3 sequence (DNA): TGTGCCAGTAACAGGGCTCTGAACACTGAAGCTTTCTTT. Its protein is CASNRALNTEAFF.

This clonotype appeared many times. V is TRBV5-6 and J is TRBJ2-2; TRBD1 matches at 10 bases. The CDR3 is 12 residues long. V lost 4 bases to trimming and J lost 14 bases; unmatched junction nucleotides: 5. The germline CDR1 and CDR2 sequences are SGHDT and YYEEEE. The CDR3 nucleotides are TGTGCCAGCAGCGTCGGGACAGGGGTTCTGTTTTTT. Amino acids: CASSVGTGVLFF. The complete variable domain, with remaining parts taken from reference TRBV5-6 and TRBJ2-2, reads DAGVTQSPTHLIKTRGQQVTLRCSPKSGHDTVSWYQQALGQGPQFIFQYYEEEERQRGNFPDRFSGHQFPNYSSELNVNALLLGDSALYLCASSVGTGVLFFGEGSRLTVL.

Many counts were recorded for this clonotype. This chain links TRBV3-1 with TRBJ2-3, with 7 positions matching TRBD2. This CDR3 has 14 residues. The V gene's germline CDR1 is LGHDT and CDR2 YNNKEL (reference sequence). V lost 5 bases to trimming and J lost 5 bases; unmatched junction nucleotides: 7. CDR3 sequence reads: CASSNPIAGDTQYF. The DNA for the CDR3 is TGTGCCAGCAGCAACCCCATAGCGGGAGATACGCAGTATTTT.

CDR3 residues: CASSETDGTGAEAFF. CDR3 nucleotide sequence: TGTGCCAGCAGTGAAACTGACGGGACAGGGGCTGAAGCTTTCTTT. The chain joins TRBV6-4 to TRBJ1-1; 10 positions agree with TRBD1. The trim removed 3 bases at V and 6 bases at J, leaving 7 bases unmatched. The CDR3 is 15 residues long. Germline assignment: CDR1 MRHNA and CDR2 SNTAGT.

This clonotype appeared many times. The chain links TRBV5-6 to TRBJ1-1, with D maybe TRBD1 (6 bases). V shed 4 bases and J shed 1 base, with 17 bases lying between them. Germline-derived CDR1 and CDR2 are SGHDT and YYEEEE. CDR3 length: 16 residues. The CDR3 spells CASSNNPGTPNTEAFF. DNA of the CDR3: TGTGCCAGCAGCAATAACCCCGGGACACCGAACACTGAAGCTTTCTTT.

Ten or more counts support this clonotype. This rearrangement joins TRBV20-1 to TRBJ1-1; D is undetermined. This CDR3 has 12 amino acids. Germline V gene lookup returns CDR1 DFQATT and CDR2 SNEGSKA (reference sequence). The ends were cut back, 7 bases at V and 0 bases at J, with 9 bases in the middle. DNA of the CDR3: TGCAGTGTCCAAACAGTGAACACTGAAGCTTTCTTT. As protein: CSVQTVNTEAFF.

V and J are TRBV19 and TRBJ1-1, with D unclear. Germline loops: CDR1 LNHDA, CDR2 SQIVND (reference sequence). The V end was cut by 3 bases, the J end by 6 bases, with 11 bases between. The length of the CDR3 is 13 residues. The CDR3 DNA follows: TGTGCCAGTAGTATCACGGGTAGGGCTGAAGCTTTCTTT. Amino acid sequence: CASSITGRAEAFF.

This clonotype was picked up many times. The J gene is TRBJ2-5, the V gene TRBV5-1; 9 nucleotides agree with TRBD2. This CDR3 is built from 13 residues. The ends lost 7 bases at V and 3 bases at J; junction bases unmatched: 4. Germline CDR1 SGHRS, CDR2 YFSETQ. CDR3 region: CASHSGSEETQYF. The CDR3 DNA follows: TGCGCCAGCCATAGCGGGAGTGAAGAGACCCAGTACTTC.